This T cell receptor beta chain was profiled in a study of cytomegalovirus exposure and HLA in healthy donors. CDR1 and CDR2 (germline): LNHNV, YYDKDF (reference sequence). Trimming took off 1 base at V and 1 base at J, with 4 bases between the two ends. The CDR3 sequence is 13 residues long. Produced via immunoSEQ multiplex PCR; TCRdb's table is partial and in-frame only. The sample lists some 59,000 clones; roughly 89% were seen once. This TCR derives from a woman aged 18-29 years in good health and CMV-seronegative. Sequences were obtained from PBMCs. This chain links TRBV15 with TRBJ1-1, with D uncertain. CDR3: CATSRARNTEAFF. The CDR3 DNA is TGTGCCACCAGCAGAGCCAGGAACACTGAAGCTTTCTTT.